The present T cell receptor (beta chain) was sequenced within a study of monozygotic twins with inflammatory bowel disease. Study-wide findings and caveats: Those with IBD had lower TCRbeta diversity (inverse Simpson) than their healthy co-twins did.

This CDR3 comprises 15 residues. Germline values: CDR1 SGDLS, CDR2 YYNGEE. As for this clonotype: Antigen specificity is unknown.

Added by template switching were UMIs that each held a 6-nucleotide sample barcode. Each CDR3 protein gets one entry in TCRdb, which reprocessed the 5' RACE reads and gives no DNA. The sample has about 43,000 distinct CDR3 sequences, and its top ten clones hold 5.3%. The draw for each donor consisted of a single 2.5 ml blood sample. T cells were not sorted, and total RNA was isolated straight from whole blood. The source of this sequence is a human donor with ulcerative colitis or Crohn's disease, or a healthy co-twin of an affected twin (not recorded which). The sample comprised blood. This chain links TRBV9 with TRBJ2-3. CDR3: CASSVLPTSRDTQYF.